The 15 T cell receptor beta chains given below trace back to one sample, sequenced in a study of cytomegalovirus exposure and HLA in healthy donors. PCR was performed using 60 Vbeta and 13 Jbeta primers. Clones were read by immunoSEQ multiplex PCR, and TCRdb kept only the in-frame ones, dropping some. The sample records 150,000 to 200,000 clones, roughly four fifths being singletons. The sequenced sample consisted of PBMCs. These receptors were taken from a girl aged 5-17 years in good health and CMV-seropositive.

A note on this clone: One end of the junction varies from germline; a read error may be responsible. This chain connects TRBV10-1 to TRBJ2-7, with 13 bases fitting TRBD2. CDR3 length equals 14 residues. Germline values: CDR1 WNHNN, CDR2 SYGVQD (reference sequence). This CDR3 is CVSRGLAGPYEQYF. For the CDR3, the DNA is TGCGTCAGCAGGGGACTAGCGGGGCCCTACGAGCAGTACTTC.

The chain combines TRBV6-5 with TRBJ1-2, with 7 bases that match TRBD1. The CDR3 has 11 residues. V dropped 10 bases and J dropped 7; count of bases not matched to a gene: 6. The germline gives CDR1 MNHEY, CDR2 SVGAGI. CDR3 DNA sequence: TGTGCCACAGGAGGGGGCTTTGGCTACACCTTC. Translating gives CATGGGFGYTF.

The V gene is TRBV7-9, the J gene TRBJ1-1; D ambiguous. The V and J ends lost 0 bases and 3 bases respectively, with 14 bases between them. Germline CDR1 is SEHNR and CDR2 is FQNEAQ (reference sequence). The CDR3 loop spans 16 amino acids. CDR3 in DNA: TGTGCCAGCAGCTTAGCGGTGCGGGGAGGTGACACTGAAGCTTTCTTT. Its protein product is CASSLAVRGGDTEAFF.

The chain uses TRBV10-3 and TRBJ1-6, with D uncertain. Germline CDR1 and CDR2: ENHRY and SYGVKD. Trimming shortened V by 2 bases and J by 0 bases, and 14 bases separated the two germline ends. This CDR3 spans 18 amino acids. In DNA, the CDR3 is TGTGCCATCAGTGAGAGGGCACGAGGGCCCTCCTATAATTCACCCCTCCACTTT. This gives the protein CAISERARGPSYNSPLHF.

This chain uses TRBV27 with TRBJ2-2; a possible D gene is TRBD1 (6 bases). The V gene lost 4 bases and the J gene lost 7 bases, with 10 bases spanning the gap. Germline loops: CDR1 MNHEY, CDR2 SMNVEV (reference sequence). This CDR3 has 13 amino acids. The DNA for the CDR3 is TGTGCCAGCAGTTACAGGGCGGACGGGGAGCTGTTTTTT. Its translation: CASSYRADGELFF.

This sequence joins TRBV6-1 and TRBJ2-1; D might be TRBD1 (5 bases). Germline CDR1 reads MNHNS; CDR2 reads SASEGT. The CDR3 runs 15 residues. The germline V and J ends were trimmed by 8 bases and 12 bases, with 26 bases remaining between them. CDR3 region: CASCIQFDSPGGQFF. In nucleotides, the CDR3 is TGTGCCAGCTGCATCCAGTTCGACAGCCCCGGTGGGCAGTTCTTC.

The chain recombines TRBV6-5 with TRBJ1-6; tentatively, D is TRBD1 (5 bases). Germline loops: CDR1 MNHEY, CDR2 SVGAGI. The CDR3 runs 13 residues. CDR3 coding DNA: TGTGTCACCCTTCAGGGAAATAATTCACCCCTCCACTTT. Its protein product is CVTLQGNNSPLHF.

This chain connects TRBV5-1 to TRBJ1-1, with TRBD1 as a possible D gene (5 bases). V was trimmed by 4 bases and J by 5 bases, leaving 15 bases between them. From germline, CDR1 is SGHRS and CDR2 YFSETQ. The CDR3 is 14 residues long. CDR3: CASSTREGPTEAFF. Written as DNA, the CDR3 is TGCGCCAGCAGCACCCGGGAGGGACCTACTGAAGCTTTCTTT.

The V call is TRBV5-6, the J call TRBJ2-7; D uncertain. This CDR3 has 13 amino acids. V lost 1 base and J 3 bases, leaving 8 bases between the germline ends. CDR1 SGHDT and CDR2 YYEEEE come from the germline V gene. Written as DNA, the CDR3 is TGTGCCAGCAGCTTGAGGCTAGACTACGAGCAGTACTTC. The encoded protein is CASSLRLDYEQYF.

This chain joins TRBV4-1 and TRBJ2-3, with 8 bases lining up with TRBD1. Trimming removed 2 bases from V and 1 base from J; junction bases left unmatched: 5. CDR1 MGHRA and CDR2 YSYEKL come from the germline V gene. This CDR3 contains 16 residues. CDR3 in DNA: TGCGCCAGCAGCCAAAGGGACAGGTTAGGCACAGATACGCAGTATTTT. Its translation: CASSQRDRLGTDTQYF.

The chain joins TRBV30 to TRBJ2-5, with D hard to call. Germline V gene lookup returns CDR1 GTSNPN and CDR2 SVGIG (reference sequence). V gave up 0 bases and J gave up 4 bases, with 15 bases separating them. This CDR3 contains 15 residues. The CDR3 DNA sequence: TGTGCCTGGAGTGTAGGCACCATATCAGGAGAGACCCAGTACTTC. Translated, it gives CAWSVGTISGETQYF.

The CDR3 here is CASSWGLADNTGELFF. CDR3 sequence (DNA): TGTGCCAGCAGCTGGGGACTAGCGGATAACACCGGGGAGCTGTTTTTT. The chain joins TRBV5-8 to TRBJ2-2; 11 positions match TRBD2. CDR3 size: 16 residues. The V gene end was trimmed by 3 bases and the J gene end by 2 bases; junction bases not matched to a gene: 3. From germline, CDR1 is SGHTS and CDR2 YDEGEE.

The genes are TRBV5-8 and TRBJ2-1, with 7 bases aligning to TRBD1. Germline CDR1 is SGHTS and CDR2 is YDEGEE. CDR3 length: 13 residues. The ends lost 4 bases at V and 6 bases at J; junction bases unmatched: 4. The DNA for the CDR3 is TGTGCCAGCAGCCCAGAGGGGGCCAATGAGCAGTTCTTC. Translation: CASSPEGANEQFF.

The genes are TRBV27 and TRBJ2-5, with D perhaps matching TRBD1 (5 bases). The germline V gene has CDR1 MNHEY and CDR2 SMNVEV (reference sequence). The length of the CDR3 is 13 residues. The V and J ends lost 3 bases and 3 bases respectively, with 8 bases between them. The DNA for the CDR3 is TGTGCCAGCAGTTTTCAACAGGAAGAGACCCAGTACTTC. Protein product: CASSFQQEETQYF.

The rearrangement joins TRBV30 to TRBJ1-6; 7 bases line up with TRBD1. CDR1 GTSNPN and CDR2 SVGIG come from the germline V gene (reference sequence). V dropped 7 bases and J dropped 12; count of bases not matched to a gene: 9. The CDR3 runs to 12 residues. CDR3 sequence (DNA): TGTGCCTTTGACAGGGTAATTCAACCCCTCCACTTT. Protein: CAFDRVIQPLHF.